In its sample, the clone carrying this T cell receptor beta chain was seen once. What it binds is not known. One junction end does not reproduce the germline sequence, and a read error may be involved. This specimen comes from a study of cytomegalovirus exposure and HLA in healthy donors. General study findings and limits: In a later analysis, TCR association rates varied by HLA locus: DRB1 most, HLA-C fewest. The authors judged a highly shared variant cluster likely a sequencing artifact. In a later analysis, HLA-associated TCR beta chains were more clonally expanded than equally common others. As immune exposure information, only CMV serostatus was available.

Germline CDR1 reads SGHTA; CDR2 reads FQGNSA. The CDR3 extends over 16 amino acids. The study ran its PCR with 60 Vbeta and 13 Jbeta primers. TCRdb's copy holds only in-frame clones and misses some; the assay was immunoSEQ multiplex PCR. Of a few hundred thousand clones in the sample, 70% to 85% were seen once. The genes are TRBV7-2 and TRBJ1-5, with D possibly TRBD1 on 6 matching bases. This sequence originates from a woman in her 40s in good health and CMV-seronegative. Sequenced input: PBMCs. For the CDR3, the DNA is TGTGCCAGCAGCTTATCGGGGGGCCGTAGCAATCAGCCCCGGCATTTT. Its translation is CASSLSGGRSNQPRHF.